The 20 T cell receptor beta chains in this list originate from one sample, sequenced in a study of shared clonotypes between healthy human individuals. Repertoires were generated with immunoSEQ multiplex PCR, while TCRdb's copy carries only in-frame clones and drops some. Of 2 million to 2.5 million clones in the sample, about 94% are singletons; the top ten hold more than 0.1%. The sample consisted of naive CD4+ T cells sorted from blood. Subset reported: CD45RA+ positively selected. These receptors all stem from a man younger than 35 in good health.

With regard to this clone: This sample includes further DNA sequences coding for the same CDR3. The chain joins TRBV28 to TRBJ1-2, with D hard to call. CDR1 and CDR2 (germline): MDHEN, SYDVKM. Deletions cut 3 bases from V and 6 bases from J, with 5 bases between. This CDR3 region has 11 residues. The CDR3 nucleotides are TGTGCCAGCAGTTTCGAAGATGGCTACACCTTC. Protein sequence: CASSFEDGYTF.

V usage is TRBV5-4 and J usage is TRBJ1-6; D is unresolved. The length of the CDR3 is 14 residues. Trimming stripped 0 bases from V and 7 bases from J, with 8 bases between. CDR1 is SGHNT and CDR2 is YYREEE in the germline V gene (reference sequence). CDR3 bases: TGTGCCAGCAGCTTGGCAGTACGCAATTCACCCCTCCACTTT. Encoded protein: CASSLAVRNSPLHF.

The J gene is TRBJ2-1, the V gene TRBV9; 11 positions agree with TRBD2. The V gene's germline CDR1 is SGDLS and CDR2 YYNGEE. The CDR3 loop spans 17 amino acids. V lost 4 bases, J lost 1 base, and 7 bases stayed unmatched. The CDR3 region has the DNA TGTGCCAGCAGCTTTAGCGGGGGGGCTATTTCCTACAATGAGCAGTTCTTC. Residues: CASSFSGGAISYNEQFF.

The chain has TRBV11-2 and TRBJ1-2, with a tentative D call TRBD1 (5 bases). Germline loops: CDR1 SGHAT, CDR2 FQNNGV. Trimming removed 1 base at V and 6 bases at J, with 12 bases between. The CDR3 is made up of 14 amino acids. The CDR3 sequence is CASSLGQGLDGYTF. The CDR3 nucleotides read TGTGCCAGCAGCTTAGGGCAGGGTCTAGATGGCTACACCTTC.

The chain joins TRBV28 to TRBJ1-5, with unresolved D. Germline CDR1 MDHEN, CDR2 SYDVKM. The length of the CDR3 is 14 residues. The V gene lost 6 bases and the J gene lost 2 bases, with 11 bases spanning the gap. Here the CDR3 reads CASSSGMRNQPQHF. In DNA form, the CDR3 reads TGTGCCAGCAGCTCTGGGATGCGCAATCAGCCCCAGCATTTT.

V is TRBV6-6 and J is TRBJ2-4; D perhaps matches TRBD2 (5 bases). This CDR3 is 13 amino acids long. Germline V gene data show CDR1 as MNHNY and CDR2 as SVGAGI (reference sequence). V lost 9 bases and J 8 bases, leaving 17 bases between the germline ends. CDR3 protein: CASTRVGADIQYF. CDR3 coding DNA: TGTGCCAGTACTAGAGTAGGCGCGGACATTCAGTACTTC.

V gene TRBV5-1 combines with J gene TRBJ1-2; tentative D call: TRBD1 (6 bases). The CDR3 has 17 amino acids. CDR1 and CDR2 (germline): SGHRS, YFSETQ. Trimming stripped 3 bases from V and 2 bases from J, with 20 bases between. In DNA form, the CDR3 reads TGCGCCAGCAGCTCCCCAACACAGGGTCCGTGGAACTATGGCTACACCTTC. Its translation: CASSSPTQGPWNYGYTF.

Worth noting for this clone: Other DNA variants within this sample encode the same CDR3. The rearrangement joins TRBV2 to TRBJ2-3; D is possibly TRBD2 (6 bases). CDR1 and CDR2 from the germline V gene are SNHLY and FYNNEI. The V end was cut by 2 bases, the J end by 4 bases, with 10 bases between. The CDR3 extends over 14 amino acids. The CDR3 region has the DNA TGTGCCAGCAGTGAAAGGCGGGGCCCAGATACGCAGTATTTT. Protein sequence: CASSERRGPDTQYF.

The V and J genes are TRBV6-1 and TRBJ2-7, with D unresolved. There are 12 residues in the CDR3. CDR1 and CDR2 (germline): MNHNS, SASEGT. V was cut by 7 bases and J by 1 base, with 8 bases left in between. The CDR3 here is CASKEPSYEQYF. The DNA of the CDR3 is TGTGCCAGCAAGGAGCCGTCCTACGAGCAGTACTTC.

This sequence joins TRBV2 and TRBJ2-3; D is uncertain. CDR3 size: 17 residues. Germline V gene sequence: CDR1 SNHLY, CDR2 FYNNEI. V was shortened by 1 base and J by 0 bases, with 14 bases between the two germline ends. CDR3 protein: CASSEGAGLLSTDTQYF. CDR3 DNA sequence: TGTGCCAGCAGTGAAGGGGCAGGCTTACTTAGCACAGATACGCAGTATTTT.

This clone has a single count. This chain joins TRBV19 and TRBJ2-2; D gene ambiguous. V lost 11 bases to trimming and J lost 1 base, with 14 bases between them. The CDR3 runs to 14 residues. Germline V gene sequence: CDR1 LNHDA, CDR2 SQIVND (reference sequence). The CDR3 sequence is CAVAGVENTGELFF. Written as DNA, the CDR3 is TGTGCCGTCGCTGGGGTAGAGAACACCGGGGAGCTGTTTTTT.

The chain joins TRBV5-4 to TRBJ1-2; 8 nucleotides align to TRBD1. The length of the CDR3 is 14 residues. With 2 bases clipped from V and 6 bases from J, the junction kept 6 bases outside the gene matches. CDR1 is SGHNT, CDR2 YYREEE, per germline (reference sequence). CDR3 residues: CASSFGRGLHGYTF. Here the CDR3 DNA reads TGTGCCAGCAGCTTCGGCAGGGGGCTACATGGCTACACCTTC.

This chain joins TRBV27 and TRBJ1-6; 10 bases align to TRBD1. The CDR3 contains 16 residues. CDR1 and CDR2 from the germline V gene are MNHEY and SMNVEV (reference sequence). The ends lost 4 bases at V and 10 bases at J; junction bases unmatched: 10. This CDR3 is CASSSRGTGVGSPLHF. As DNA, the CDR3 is TGTGCCAGCAGTTCTCGAGGGACAGGGGTAGGGTCACCCCTCCACTTT.

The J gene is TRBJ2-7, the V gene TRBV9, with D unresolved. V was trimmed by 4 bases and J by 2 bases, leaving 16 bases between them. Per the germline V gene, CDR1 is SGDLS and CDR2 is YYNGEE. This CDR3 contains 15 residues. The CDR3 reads CASSSNPGLTYEQYF. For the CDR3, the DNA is TGTGCCAGCAGCTCAAACCCGGGCTTAACCTACGAGCAGTACTTC. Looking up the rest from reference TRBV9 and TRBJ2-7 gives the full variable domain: DSGVTQTPKHLITATGQRVTLRCSPRSGDLSVYWYQQSLDQGLQFLIQYYNGEERAKGNILERFSAQQFPDLHSELNLSSLELGDSALYFCASSSNPGLTYEQYFGPGTRLTVT.

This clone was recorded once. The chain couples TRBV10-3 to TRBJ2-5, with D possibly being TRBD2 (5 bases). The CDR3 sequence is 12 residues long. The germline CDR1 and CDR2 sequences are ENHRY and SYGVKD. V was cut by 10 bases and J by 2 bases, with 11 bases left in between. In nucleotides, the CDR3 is TGTGCCACCGGGCCGGGGCAAGAGACCCAGTACTTC. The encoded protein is CATGPGQETQYF.

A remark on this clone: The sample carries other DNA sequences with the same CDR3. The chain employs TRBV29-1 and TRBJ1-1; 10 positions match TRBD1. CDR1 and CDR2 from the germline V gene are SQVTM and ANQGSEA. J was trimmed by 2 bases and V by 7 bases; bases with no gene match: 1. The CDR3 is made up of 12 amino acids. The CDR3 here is CSGDRGNTEAFF. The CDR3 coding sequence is TGCAGCGGGGACAGGGGTAACACTGAAGCTTTCTTT.

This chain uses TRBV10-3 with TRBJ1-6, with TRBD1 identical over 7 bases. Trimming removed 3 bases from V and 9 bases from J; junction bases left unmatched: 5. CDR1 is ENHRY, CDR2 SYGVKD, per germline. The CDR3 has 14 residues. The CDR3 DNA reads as TGTGCCATCAGTGATGAGGGGGCCATTTCACCCCTCCACTTT. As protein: CAISDEGAISPLHF.

CDR3 protein: CASSYSQGAAEAFF. The CDR3 bases are TGTGCCAGCAGTTACTCTCAGGGGGCGGCTGAAGCTTTCTTT. The rearrangement uses TRBV6-5 and TRBJ1-1; 8 positions agree with TRBD1. V lost 0 bases, J lost 6 bases, and 3 bases stayed unmatched. The CDR3 has 14 residues. In germline, CDR1 is MNHEY, CDR2 SVGAGI.

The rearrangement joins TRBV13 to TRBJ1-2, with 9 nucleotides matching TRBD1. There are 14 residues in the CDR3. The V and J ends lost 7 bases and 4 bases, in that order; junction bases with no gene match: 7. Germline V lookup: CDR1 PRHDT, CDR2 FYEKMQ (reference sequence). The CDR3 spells CASKYRGQGYGYTF. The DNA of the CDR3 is TGTGCCAGCAAATACAGGGGGCAGGGCTATGGCTACACCTTC.

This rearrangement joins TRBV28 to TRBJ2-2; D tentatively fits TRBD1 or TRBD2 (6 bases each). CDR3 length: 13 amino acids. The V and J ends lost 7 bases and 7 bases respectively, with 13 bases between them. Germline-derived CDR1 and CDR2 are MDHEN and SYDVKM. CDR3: CASTLRGVGELFF. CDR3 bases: TGTGCCAGCACCCTAAGGGGGGTCGGGGAGCTGTTTTTT. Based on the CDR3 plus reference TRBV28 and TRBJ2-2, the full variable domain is DVKVTQSSRYLVKRTGEKVFLECVQDMDHENMFWYRQDPGLGLRLIYFSYDVKMKEKGDIPEGYSVSREKKERFSLILESASTNQTSMYLCASTLRGVGELFFGEGSRLTVL.